This TCR beta chain appears in the sequencing data of a study of neoadjuvant anti-PD-1 for oral cavity cancer. This clone appeared a single time. Its target is not known. Noted time point: after neoadjuvant nivolumab, at surgical resection. Repertoires were generated with immunoSEQ multiplex PCR, while TCRdb's copy carries only in-frame clones and drops some. The sample has about 7,800 clones, around 74% seen once. Germline V gene sequence: CDR1 KGHSH, CDR2 LQKENI. V lost 2 bases, J lost 1 base, and 11 bases lay in between. The CDR3 runs to 15 residues. Overall study findings and caveats: With a few patients per group, TCR findings need larger cohorts.

The TCR sequence derives from a person between 40 and 85 years old with oral cavity squamous cell carcinoma. The gene calls are TRBV18 and TRBJ1-1, with unresolved D. Specimen: PBMCs, collected after nivolumab (anti-PD-1) treatment. In DNA form, the CDR3 reads TGTGCCAGCTCACCATCGGCAGGAACGAACACTGAAGCTTTCTTT. Protein sequence: CASSPSAGTNTEAFF.